A selection of T cell receptor beta chains follows, all from one sample in a study of cytotoxic CD8 clonotypes in ibrutinib-treated CLL. Profiled with immunoSEQ multiplex PCR; TCRdb holds only in-frame clones, not every one. The sample shows about 200,000 clones, approximately 68% of them seen only once. This sample comprised PBMCs, obtained after 24 months of ibrutinib treatment. These receptor sequences come from a human donor with chronic lymphocytic leukemia. Each CDR3 is given with its conserved first and last residue. A D gene is named only where the DNA matches it firmly. Some rows have no size entry. The others give once, few or many, or a class for an expanded clone.

cdr3_length	clone_size	d_call	v_call	j_call	cdr3_nt	cdr3_aa
12	NA	NA	TRBV12-5	TRBJ2-7	TGTGCTAGTGGCCCCACAGTCTACGAGCAGTACTTC	CASGPTVYEQYF
16	NA	TRBD1	TRBV9	TRBJ1-3	TGTGCCAGCAGCGTAGCCGGGACAGCTTCGTTGGGCACCATATATTTT	CASSVAGTASLGTIYF
15	NA	NA	TRBV10-3	TRBJ1-5	TGTGCCATCAGTGATGGAACGATACCATATCAGCCCCAGCATTTT	CAISDGTIPYQPQHF
16	NA	NA	TRBV4-3	TRBJ1-4	TGCGCCAGCAGCCAAGATCTCGGGGGAAGTAATGAAAAACTGTTTTTT	CASSQDLGGSNEKLFF
11	NA	NA	TRBV29-1	TRBJ2-7	TGCAGCGTTCGGTCGAATTACGAGCAGTACTTC	CSVRSNYEQYF
14	NA	NA	TRBV2	TRBJ2-2	TGTGCCAGCAGTAGCCAAGGAGGTGGCGGGGAGCTGTTTTTT	CASSSQGGGGELFF
11	few	NA	TRBV6-1	TRBJ2-7	TGTGCCAGCGGAGGAGCCTACGAGCAGTACTTC	CASGGAYEQYF
14	NA	NA	TRBV25-1	TRBJ2-2	TGTGCCAGCAGTATGGGTGGCGACACCGGGGAGCTGTTTTTT	CASSMGGDTGELFF
13	NA	NA	TRBV5-1	TRBJ2-7	TGCGCCAGCAGCTTGTGGGAGTCCTACGAGCAGTACTTC	CASSLWESYEQYF
14	NA	NA	TRBV2	TRBJ2-2	TGTGCCAGCAGTGTATCTGGGGAGGCCGGGGAGCTGTTTTTT	CASSVSGEAGELFF
13	NA	NA	TRBV7-8	TRBJ2-7	TGTGCCAGCAGCTTAGCGTCCACGGGAGAGCAGTACTTC	CASSLASTGEQYF
15	NA	TRBD2	TRBV5-1	TRBJ2-3	TGCGCCAGCAGCTCGGGACTAGCGAGCACAGATACGCAGTATTTT	CASSSGLASTDTQYF
13	few	NA	TRBV6-5	TRBJ1-2	TGTGCCAGCAGTCGGACCCCTAACTATGGCTACACCTTC	CASSRTPNYGYTF
13	NA	NA	TRBV19	TRBJ2-7	TGTGCCAGTAGTGCGGGGACTGGATACGAGCAGTACTTC	CASSAGTGYEQYF
18	NA	TRBD2	TRBV27	TRBJ2-5	TGTGCCAGCAGTTTATTGGGACTAGCGGGACGCTACCAAGAGACCCAGTACTTC	CASSLLGLAGRYQETQYF
15	NA	NA	TRBV27	TRBJ2-5	TGTGCCAGCAGTTTAGTACGCGGACTAAAAGAGACCCAGTACTTC	CASSLVRGLKETQYF
14	NA	NA	TRBV28	TRBJ2-1	TGTGCCAGCGGAACAATCTCCCCCTACAATGAGCAGTTCTTC	CASGTISPYNEQFF
17	NA	NA	TRBV5-8	TRBJ2-2	TGTGCCAGCAGCTTTAACATCGGGAGCACAAACACCGGGGAGCTGTTTTTT	CASSFNIGSTNTGELFF
13	NA	NA	TRBV5-1	TRBJ2-1	TGCGCCAGCAGCCCGTACAGGGTGCATGAGCAGTTCTTC	CASSPYRVHEQFF
20	NA	TRBD2	TRBV6-1	TRBJ2-5	TGTGCCAGCAGTGAAGCGGGTGCGGGAGGCTATGTAAACCGGCGAGAGACCCAGTACTTC	CASSEAGAGGYVNRRETQYF
14	NA	NA	TRBV5-1	TRBJ1-2	TGCGCCAGCAGCACCTACAGGACTAACTATGGCTACACCTTC	CASSTYRTNYGYTF
13	NA	NA	TRBV10-3	TRBJ2-1	TGTGCCATCAGTGAGTCGAATCACAATGAGCAGTTCTTC	CAISESNHNEQFF
13	few	NA	TRBV11-3	TRBJ1-1	TGTGCCAGCAGCCACAGGGCAAACACTGAAGCTTTCTTT	CASSHRANTEAFF
16	few	NA	TRBV5-1	TRBJ2-2	TGCGCCAGCAGCTTCGGACTCAACGCGAACACCGGGGAGCTGTTTTTT	CASSFGLNANTGELFF